The 22 T cell receptor beta chains below were found in one sample sequenced in a study of blood T cells in healthy people across ages. A J-beta primer mix and a sample-barcoded 5' primer were used in a second PCR of roughly 7 to 12 cycles. TCRdb used MiXCR to reprocess the 5' RACE reads, holding one entry per CDR3 protein. The table records approximately 900,000 distinct CDR3 sequences, roughly 50% of them present only once. Specimen: blood. The receptors were sampled from a young man in good health.

The V call is TRBV2, the J call TRBJ1-1, with 10 bases identical to TRBD1. Germline V gene sequence: CDR1 SNHLY, CDR2 FYNNEI. Unmatched junction bases numbered 6, after V lost 6 bases and J lost 11 bases. The CDR3 runs 12 residues. The CDR3 protein is CASSRDRGGAFF. In DNA form, the CDR3 reads TGTGCCAGCAGCCGGGACAGGGGTGGGGCTTTCTTT.

A few counts support this clonotype. This chain connects TRBV12-3 or TRBV12-4 to TRBJ2-7; no definite D call. Trimming stripped 5 bases from V and 0 bases from J, with 8 bases between. This CDR3 spans 13 amino acids. DNA for the CDR3: TGTGCCAGCAGTAGGGTTACCTCCTACGAGCAGTACTTC. Translation: CASSRVTSYEQYF.

This clonotype was recorded only once. The rearrangement joins TRBV6-5 to TRBJ2-7; D possibly uses TRBD1 or TRBD2 (5 bases each). There are 14 residues in the CDR3. CDR1 is MNHEY, CDR2 SVGAGI, per germline. V dropped 7 bases and J dropped 0 bases, with 13 bases sitting between them. CDR3 bases: TGTGCCAGCACGGCAAGGGACGTCTCCTACGAGCAGTACTTC. This gives the protein CASTARDVSYEQYF.

In its sample, this clonotype was seen a few times. The chain has TRBV18 and TRBJ1-2, with 8 bases matching TRBD1. V lost 2 bases to trimming and J lost 7 bases; unmatched junction nucleotides: 9. The CDR3 loop spans 15 amino acids. Per germline, CDR1 KGHSH and CDR2 LQKENI. The CDR3 sequence: CASSPTTGVSSGYTF. The DNA of the CDR3 is TGTGCCAGCTCACCAACGACAGGGGTATCCTCTGGCTACACCTTC.

The chain uses TRBV24-1 and TRBJ2-3; TRBD1 is a possible D gene (5 bases). The CDR3 spans 15 residues. Between the trimmed V and J ends, which lost 4 bases and 1 base, there was a span of 11 bases. The germline V gene has CDR1 KGHDR and CDR2 SFDVKD. This chain's CDR3 is CATSDHQTGTDTQYF. CDR3 in DNA: TGTGCCACCAGTGACCATCAGACAGGCACAGATACGCAGTATTTT.

A few counts support this clonotype. The chain recombines TRBV4-2 with TRBJ1-2, with TRBD1 identical over 7 bases. The CDR3 consists of 15 residues. Per germline, CDR1 LGHNA and CDR2 YNFKEQ. J lost 3 bases, V lost 3 bases, and 7 bases had no gene match. This CDR3 reads CASSHADRNDYGYTF. For the CDR3, the DNA is TGTGCCAGCAGCCACGCGGACAGGAACGACTATGGCTACACCTTC.

This clonotype was counted a few times. With a much larger clone just one base away, this may be a read error. This chain uses TRBV29-1 with TRBJ2-3, with D tentatively TRBD2 (6 bases). The CDR3 totals 14 residues. V was pared by 4 bases and J by 7 bases, with 18 bases between. Germline values: CDR1 SQVTM, CDR2 ANQGSEA. CDR3 region: CSVGIPAGLNTQYF. CDR3 nucleotide sequence: TGCAGCGTTGGGATCCCAGCGGGTTTGAATACGCAGTATTTT.

The chain uses TRBV27 and TRBJ1-3; the D gene is possibly TRBD1 (5 bases). Germline CDR1 MNHEY, CDR2 SMNVEV (reference sequence). V was clipped by 3 bases and J by 2 bases, with 8 bases between them. The CDR3 extends over 14 amino acids. CDR3 bases: TGTGCCAGCAGTTTGGGAGGGGCTGGAAACACCATATATTTT. Residues: CASSLGGAGNTIYF.

The chain carries TRBV20-1 and TRBJ2-3, with 9 bases lining up with TRBD2. The CDR3 loop spans 16 amino acids. After removal of 0 bases from V and 1 base from J, the junction contained 5 bases not matched to a gene. Germline values: CDR1 DFQATT, CDR2 SNEGSKA (reference sequence). This CDR3 is CSARDFERGGTDTQYF. The CDR3 region has the DNA TGCAGTGCTAGAGACTTCGAGCGGGGGGGCACAGATACGCAGTATTTT.

This clonotype was observed a few times. The CDR3 sequence is CASSRVGRGPLGTQYF. DNA of the CDR3: TGTGCCAGCAGCCGGGTGGGACGAGGGCCCTTAGGGACCCAGTACTTC. The chain combines TRBV6-5 with TRBJ2-5; D may correspond to TRBD1 or TRBD2 (5 bases each). CDR1 is MNHEY, CDR2 SVGAGI, per germline. This CDR3 is built from 16 residues. Between the trimmed V and J ends, which lost 6 bases and 7 bases, there was a span of 24 bases.

The V call is TRBV12-3 or TRBV12-4, the J call TRBJ2-3; 16 positions match TRBD2. There are 17 residues in the CDR3. The trim removed 6 bases at V and 4 bases at J, leaving 7 bases unmatched. CDR3 DNA: TGTGCCAGCAGCCCCGGGACTAGCGGGGGGGGTGCAGATACGCAGTATTTT. Protein: CASSPGTSGGGADTQYF.

V and J are TRBV6-2 or TRBV6-3 and TRBJ1-6; TRBD1 aligns across 9 bases. Trimming took 6 bases from V and 7 from J; bases not matched to a gene: 4. The CDR3 totals 14 residues. Looked up from germline, CDR1 is MNHEY and CDR2 is SVGEGT. The CDR3 coding sequence is TGTGCCAGCAGGCCGGACAGGGGCAATTCACCCCTCCACTTT. It translates to CASRPDRGNSPLHF.

This clonotype was recorded a few times. The chain links TRBV5-1 to TRBJ2-6, with TRBD2 matching over 9 bases. There are 18 residues in the CDR3. Per germline, CDR1 SGHRS and CDR2 YFSETQ. V gave up 4 bases and J gave up 0 bases; unmatched junction bases: 8. In nucleotides, the CDR3 is TGCGCCAGCAGCATCAAACTAGCGGGCCACTCTGGGGCCAACGTCCTGACTTTC. Translated: CASSIKLAGHSGANVLTF.

The chain joins TRBV4-2 to TRBJ2-3, with D hard to call. There are 16 residues in the CDR3. V lost 0 bases to trimming and J lost 3 bases, with 13 bases between them. Germline V gives CDR1 LGHNA, CDR2 YNFKEQ. CDR3 in amino acids: CASSQEFGLGTDTQYF. The CDR3 coding sequence is TGTGCCAGCAGCCAAGAATTTGGGCTTGGTACAGATACGCAGTATTTT.

V gene TRBV27 combines with J gene TRBJ2-5; the D gene could be TRBD1 or TRBD2 (5 bases each). The end of the DNA is better explained by TRBJ2-7, so the J call may be wrong. Germline CDR1 and CDR2: MNHEY and SMNVEV (reference sequence). The CDR3 covers 12 residues. The CDR3 is CASGVRGYEQYF. The CDR3 region has the DNA TGTGCCAGCGGGGTGAGGGGTTACGAGCAGTACTTC.

The V call is TRBV30, the J call TRBJ2-5; 7 nucleotides agree with TRBD1. The J call could be wrong; TRBJ2-7 is a better fit for the DNA end. This CDR3 contains 12 residues. CDR1 is GTSNPN, CDR2 SVGIG, per germline (reference sequence). The CDR3 DNA sequence: TGTGCCTGGAACCGGGACAGAGACGAGCAGTACTTC. Its translation is CAWNRDRDEQYF.

The rearrangement links TRBV6-6 to TRBJ1-5; D is undetermined. Trimming removed 5 bases at V and 3 bases at J, with 14 bases between. CDR3 length equals 15 residues. Germline assignment: CDR1 MNHNY and CDR2 SVGAGI (reference sequence). CDR3 sequence reads: CASSPDGLPNQPQHF. The CDR3 nucleotides read TGTGCCAGCAGTCCCGACGGCCTCCCCAATCAGCCCCAGCATTTT.

The V gene is TRBV13, the J gene TRBJ1-2; D unclear. The CDR3 runs 11 residues. The V end lost 4 bases, the J end lost 7 bases, and 7 bases lay between the germline ends. CDR1 is PRHDT and CDR2 is FYEKMQ in the germline V gene (reference sequence). The CDR3 here is CASSSTGGYTF. In DNA, the CDR3 is TGTGCCAGCAGCTCCACGGGTGGCTACACCTTC.

This clonotype came up a few times. The CDR3 region is CASSYPGGRNQPQHF. CDR3 bases: TGTGCCAGCAGTTATCCGGGGGGCCGCAATCAGCCCCAGCATTTT. The J gene is TRBJ1-5, the V gene TRBV6-2 or TRBV6-3; weak D call: TRBD1 (6 bases). Germline V gene data show CDR1 as MNHEY and CDR2 as SVGEGT. CDR3 length equals 15 residues. Between the trimmed V and J ends, which lost 3 bases and 2 bases, there was a span of 11 bases.

This clonotype has just a few counts. This CDR3 is CASSPRGQQGAFF. The CDR3 nucleotides are TGTGCCAGCAGCCCGAGGGGCCAACAGGGAGCTTTCTTT. The chain recombines TRBV7-2 with TRBJ1-1, with a possible D match to TRBD1 (6 bases). The germline V gene has CDR1 SGHTA and CDR2 FQGNSA. Between the trimmed V and J ends, which lost 5 bases and 10 bases, there was a span of 17 bases. This CDR3 region has 13 residues.

The chain uses TRBV12-3 or TRBV12-4 and TRBJ2-1; 7 nucleotides match TRBD2. Trimming at V came to 6 bases and at J to 4 bases, leaving 3 bases not matched to a gene. There are 13 residues in the CDR3. The CDR3 reads CASSGGIYNEQFF. Written as DNA, the CDR3 is TGTGCCAGCAGCGGGGGGATATACAATGAGCAGTTCTTC.

This clonotype was counted between two and nine times. This chain uses TRBV12-3 or TRBV12-4 with TRBJ2-1, with TRBD2 matching 11 bases. The length of the CDR3 is 18 residues. J gave up 0 bases and V 5 bases, and 9 bases lay outside the gene matches. The CDR3 protein is CASSLGTSGLLSYNEQFF. In DNA, the CDR3 is TGTGCCAGCAGTCTAGGGACTAGCGGACTCCTCTCCTACAATGAGCAGTTCTTC.